The 26 T cell receptor beta chains below come from one sample, sequenced in a study of T cell repertoires in cytomegalovirus infection. The antigens of these receptors remain unknown. Via MiXCR, TCRdb re-called the reads, giving one row per CDR3 protein. The sample includes around 800,000 distinct CDR3 sequences, roughly 33% seen only once; the top ten take 12%. The sample here was cultured CD8+ T cells from PBMCs, taken from culture after CMV antigen stimulation. The receptors here all came from a human donor in good health (CMV status not recorded). Some clones in this sample may be carry-over from other donors' samples.

This clonotype showed up just a few times. V is TRBV4-1 and J is TRBJ1-5, with D tentatively TRBD1 (6 bases). The CDR3 has 16 residues. Trimming shortened V by 6 bases and J by 0 bases, and 15 bases separated the two germline ends. CDR1 is MGHRA and CDR2 is YSYEKL in the germline V gene. DNA for the CDR3: TGCGCCAGCAGACCAGGGGCGGGGAATAGCAATCAGCCCCAGCATTTT. This encodes CASRPGAGNSNQPQHF.

This clonotype was seen many times. The chain is built from TRBV7-8 and TRBJ2-7; 8 bases agree with TRBD1. After removal of 5 bases from V and 1 base from J, the junction contained 7 bases not matched to a gene. CDR1 is SGHVS, CDR2 FQNEAQ, per germline. This CDR3 contains 15 residues. The DNA of the CDR3 is TGTGCCAGCAGCCGAGGACAGGGCCCTTCCTACGAGCAGTACGTC. Encoded protein: CASSRGQGPSYEQYV.

Worth noting for this clonotype: One end of the junction varies from germline; a read error may be responsible. The chain joins TRBV28 to TRBJ1-1; D gene uncertain. The CDR3 has 13 amino acids. The germline V gene has CDR1 MDHEN and CDR2 SYDVKM. For the CDR3, the DNA is TGTTCCAGCAGTTTTGGGTCCGCGTTGGAAGCTTTCTTT. The encoded protein is CSSSFGSALEAFF.

Concerning this clonotype itself: This may arise from a read error, as a much more abundant clone is one base away. This sequence joins TRBV7-2 and TRBJ2-7, with no clear D. The CDR3 is 13 residues long. The germline CDR1 and CDR2 sequences are SGHTA and FQGNSA. CDR3 loop: CASSLGAHYERYV. The DNA for the CDR3 is TGTGCCAGCAGCTTAGGGGCTCACTACGAGCGGTACGTC.

The chain recombines TRBV7-6 with TRBJ2-3, with 9 bases lining up with TRBD2. The V gene end was trimmed by 2 bases and the J gene end by 6 bases; junction bases not matched to a gene: 15. This CDR3 is 18 amino acids long. In germline, CDR1 is SGHVS, CDR2 FNYEAQ. CDR3 amino acids: CASSLPRGSGGAPDTQYF. The CDR3 DNA follows: TGTGCCAGCAGCTTACCCCGGGGTAGCGGGGGTGCCCCGGATACGCAGTATTTT.

Of note for this clonotype: This sequence may be a read error, since a much larger clone differs from it by one base. CDR3 DNA: TGTGCCAGCAGCATTTGGACAGGGCAGAACAACGGGGAGCTGTTTTTT. Its protein product is CASSIWTGQNNGELFF. The J gene is TRBJ2-2, the V gene TRBV7-6; 8 positions agree with TRBD1. CDR3 length equals 16 residues. Germline loops: CDR1 SGHVS, CDR2 FNYEAQ.

This clonotype was recorded a few times. The chain is built from TRBV4-1 and TRBJ1-6; the match to TRBD1 covers 7 bases. The trim removed 0 bases at V and 6 bases at J, leaving 8 bases unmatched. Germline-derived CDR1 and CDR2 are MGHRA and YSYEKL. The CDR3 consists of 17 residues. The CDR3 region has the DNA TGCGCCAGCAGCCAAGATCATGCGGCAGGGGGTAATTCACCCCTCCACTTT. Its translation: CASSQDHAAGGNSPLHF.

This clonotype was seen only a few times. The chain joins TRBV12-5 to TRBJ1-3; perhaps TRBD1 as D (6 bases). V gave up 6 bases and J gave up 3 bases, with 9 bases separating them. The V gene's germline CDR1 is LGHNT and CDR2 FRNRAP. The CDR3 has 13 amino acids. This CDR3 is CASGRDIGNTIYF. CDR3 in DNA: TGTGCTAGTGGCAGGGACATTGGAAACACCATATATTTT. Using reference TRBV12-5 and TRBJ1-3 for the parts outside the CDR3, the full variable domain is DARVTQTPRHKVTEMGQEVTMRCQPILGHNTVFWYRQTMMQGLELLAYFRNRAPLDDSGMPKDRFSAEMPDATLATLKIQPSEPRDSAVYFCASGRDIGNTIYFGEGSWLTVV.

The chain links TRBV10-3 to TRBJ2-3; 9 positions agree with TRBD2. The junction had 9 bases not matched to a gene; V was cut back by 6 bases and J by 5 bases. This CDR3 has 15 residues. Looked up from germline, CDR1 is ENHRY and CDR2 is SYGVKD. Here the CDR3 reads CAIRERRGGEDTQYF. Here the CDR3 DNA reads TGTGCCATCAGAGAGAGGCGGGGGGGCGAAGATACGCAGTATTTT.

CDR3 nucleotides: TGCGCCAGCAGCCAAGAGTGGTCCAGCTCCTACGAGCAGTACTTC. This codes for CASSQEWSSSYEQYF. The chain joins TRBV4-1 to TRBJ2-7, with D hard to call. Per germline, CDR1 MGHRA and CDR2 YSYEKL. CDR3 length equals 15 residues. V dropped 0 bases and J dropped 0 bases, with 9 bases sitting between them.

This clonotype was recorded many times. V is TRBV7-6 and J is TRBJ2-1, with a possible D match to TRBD2 (6 bases). The V gene lost 5 bases and the J gene lost 1 base, with 12 bases spanning the gap. The CDR3 totals 15 residues. Germline values: CDR1 SGHVS, CDR2 FNYEAQ. In DNA form, the CDR3 reads TGTGCCAGCAGCCCCGGGGACTCATCCTACAATGAGCAGTTCTTC. It specifies CASSPGDSSYNEQFF.

The chain joins TRBV10-3 to TRBJ2-7; possible D gene TRBD2, 5 bases. Trimming pared 10 bases from V and 2 bases from J, leaving 12 bases between. This CDR3 has 12 amino acids. The V gene's germline CDR1 is ENHRY and CDR2 SYGVKD. This CDR3 reads CASSADPYEQYV. CDR3 coding DNA: TGTGCCAGCTCAGCGGACCCCTACGAGCAGTACGTC.

This chain links TRBV5-4 with TRBJ2-1; TRBD2 is a possible D gene (6 bases). The CDR3 extends over 18 amino acids. The germline V gene has CDR1 SGHNT and CDR2 YYREEE (reference sequence). Trimming left V 4 bases short and J 0 bases short, with 20 bases between. The CDR3 here is CASSTGRYRPFSYNEQFF. CDR3 bases: TGTGCCAGCAGCACGGGGAGGTACAGGCCCTTCTCCTACAATGAGCAGTTCTTC.

The chain recombines TRBV6-1 with TRBJ2-7; TRBD1 matches 8 bases. The ends lost 11 bases at V and 8 bases at J; junction bases unmatched: 5. This CDR3 comprises 10 residues. The germline V gene has CDR1 MNHNS and CDR2 SASEGT. CDR3 bases: TGTGCCGGAGGACAGGGCCAGCAGTACTTC. The encoded protein is CAGGQGQQYF.

Notes on this clonotype: One junction end does not reproduce the germline sequence, and a read error may be involved. The genes are TRBV7-7 and TRBJ1-1, with a possible D match to TRBD1 (5 bases). The CDR3 runs 15 residues. Per germline, CDR1 SSHAT and CDR2 FNYEAQ (reference sequence). This CDR3 is CASSATDGAGAEAFF. In nucleotides, the CDR3 is TGTGCTAGCAGCGCCACCGATGGGGCTGGCGCTGAAGCTTTCTTT.

This clonotype turned up a few times. The J gene is TRBJ2-1, the V gene TRBV7-9; D might be TRBD1 (6 bases). This CDR3 is built from 16 residues. Germline V gene sequence: CDR1 SEHNR, CDR2 FQNEAQ (reference sequence). The germline V and J ends were trimmed by 3 bases and 4 bases, with 16 bases remaining between them. The DNA for the CDR3 is TGTGCCAGCAGCTTCCTGGACAGTCGAAGGTACAATGAGCAGTTCTTC. Encoded protein: CASSFLDSRRYNEQFF.

The chain joins TRBV20-1 to TRBJ2-7; 8 positions agree with TRBD2. The CDR3 length is 13 residues. Trimming removed 6 bases from V and 0 bases from J; junction bases left unmatched: 4. Germline V gives CDR1 DFQATT, CDR2 SNEGSKA (reference sequence). This CDR3 reads CSARGGTSYEQYF. The CDR3, as DNA: TGCAGTGCCCGGGGGGGCACCTCCTACGAGCAGTACTTC.

Concerning this clonotype: This may arise from a read error, as a much more abundant clone is one base away. The chain couples TRBV7-2 to TRBJ2-7; D call uncertain. CDR1 is SGHTA, CDR2 FQGNSA, per germline. The CDR3 consists of 13 residues. V lost 5 bases to trimming and J lost 2 bases, with 10 bases between them. The chain's CDR3 is CASSISRAYEQYF. As DNA, the CDR3 is TGTGCCAGCAGCATAAGTCGCGCCTACGAGCAGTACTTC.

The V gene is TRBV6-1, the J gene TRBJ2-1; D tentatively reads TRBD1 or TRBD2 (6 bases each). Germline values: CDR1 MNHNS, CDR2 SASEGT. The CDR3 has 18 residues. V lost 5 bases and J 4 bases, leaving 24 bases between the germline ends. The CDR3 coding sequence is TGTGCCAGCAGTTGGGGGGCGGGCGAGACAGTCTCATACAATGAGCAGTTCTTC. It translates to CASSWGAGETVSYNEQFF.

This clonotype came up a few times. The rearrangement uses TRBV11-2 and TRBJ1-4, with D unclear. V was pared by 1 base and J by 4 bases, with 7 bases between. The CDR3 extends over 14 amino acids. Looked up from germline, CDR1 is SGHAT and CDR2 is FQNNGV. Here the CDR3 reads CASSLGSFNEKLFF. CDR3 DNA sequence: TGTGCCAGCAGCTTAGGAAGTTTTAATGAAAAACTGTTTTTT. Complete variable domain (other parts from reference TRBV11-2 and TRBJ1-4): EAGVAQSPRYKIIEKRQSVAFWCNPISGHATLYWYQQILGQGPKLLIQFQNNGVVDDSQLPKDRFSAERLKGVDSTLKIQPAKLEDSAVYLCASSLGSFNEKLFFGSGTQLSVL.

This chain uses TRBV6-6 with TRBJ2-1; 9 positions match TRBD1. The CDR3 is 13 amino acids. CDR1 and CDR2 from the germline V gene are MNHNY and SVGAGI (reference sequence). CDR3 DNA: TGTGGCACCCGGACAGGGGATCCCAATGAGCAGTTCTTC. Translated, it gives CGTRTGDPNEQFF.

Remarks on this clonotype: This may come from a read error, since a much larger clone is one base off. V and J are TRBV7-6 and TRBJ2-1; D may be TRBD2 (5 bases). The V gene's germline CDR1 is SGHVS and CDR2 FNYEAQ. Trimming took off 0 bases at V and 7 bases at J, with 19 bases between the two ends. CDR3 size: 17 residues. For the CDR3, the DNA is TGTGCCAGCAGCTTAGCGACCTCCGGACCTCGGGAAAATGAGCAGTTCTTC. The encoded protein is CASSLATSGPRENEQFF.

The chain employs TRBV4-1 and TRBJ2-7, with D perhaps TRBD1 or TRBD2 (5 bases each). The V and J ends lost 3 bases and 3 bases respectively, with 15 bases between them. Per germline, CDR1 MGHRA and CDR2 YSYEKL. The CDR3 consists of 15 residues. CDR3 bases: TGCGCCAGCAGCCAGAGGAGAGGGGACGGCTACGAGCAGTACTTC. Protein: CASSQRRGDGYEQYF.

The chain carries TRBV25-1 and TRBJ2-7; the D gene is possibly TRBD2 (5 bases). V was shortened by 7 bases and J by 3 bases, with 16 bases between the two germline ends. This CDR3 is 14 amino acids long. CDR1 MGHDK and CDR2 SYGVNS come from the germline V gene. The CDR3 loop reads CASTREGNSYEQYF. CDR3 nucleotides: TGTGCCAGCACCCGAGAGGGAAACAGCTACGAGCAGTACTTC.

This clonotype was found many times. This sequence joins TRBV12-5 and TRBJ2-5; TRBD2 might be the D (5 bases). The CDR3 length is 14 residues. Germline V gene lookup returns CDR1 LGHNT and CDR2 FRNRAP. Trimming left V 6 bases short and J 2 bases short, with 13 bases between. The CDR3 sequence: CASGQDFRQETQYF. The CDR3 bases are TGTGCTAGTGGCCAGGACTTTCGACAAGAGACCCAGTACTTC.

The chain recombines TRBV19 with TRBJ1-1, with D uncertain. Per germline, CDR1 LNHDA and CDR2 SQIVND (reference sequence). Trimming pared 6 bases from V and 3 bases from J, leaving 8 bases between. CDR3 length equals 12 residues. CDR3 loop: CASRSGYTEAFF. In DNA form, the CDR3 reads TGTGCCAGTAGAAGCGGCTACACTGAAGCTTTCTTT.